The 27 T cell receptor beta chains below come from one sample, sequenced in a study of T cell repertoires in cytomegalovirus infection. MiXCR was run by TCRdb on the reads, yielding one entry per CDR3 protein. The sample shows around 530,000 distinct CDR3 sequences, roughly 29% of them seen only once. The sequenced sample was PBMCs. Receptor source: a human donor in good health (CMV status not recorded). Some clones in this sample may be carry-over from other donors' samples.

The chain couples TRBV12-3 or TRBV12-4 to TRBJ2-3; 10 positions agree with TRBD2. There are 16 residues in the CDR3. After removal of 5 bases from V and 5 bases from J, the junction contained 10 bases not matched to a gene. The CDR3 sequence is CASSPQGAGGGDTQYF. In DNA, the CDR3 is TGTGCCAGCAGTCCCCAGGGAGCGGGAGGGGGAGATACGCAGTATTTT.

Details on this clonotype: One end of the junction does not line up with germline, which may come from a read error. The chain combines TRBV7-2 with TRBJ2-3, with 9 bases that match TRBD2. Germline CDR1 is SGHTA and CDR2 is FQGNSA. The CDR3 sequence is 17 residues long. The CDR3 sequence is CASGLGVSGSRSDTQYF. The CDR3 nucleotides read TGTGCCAGCGGCTTAGGGGTTAGCGGGAGTAGGTCAGATACGCAGTATTTT.

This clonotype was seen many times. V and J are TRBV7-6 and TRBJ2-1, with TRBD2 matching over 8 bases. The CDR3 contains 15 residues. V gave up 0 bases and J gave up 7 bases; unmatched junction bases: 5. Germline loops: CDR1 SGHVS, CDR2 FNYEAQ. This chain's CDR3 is CASSLAAGVRNEQFF. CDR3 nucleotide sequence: TGTGCCAGCAGCTTAGCAGCGGGAGTCCGGAATGAGCAGTTCTTC.

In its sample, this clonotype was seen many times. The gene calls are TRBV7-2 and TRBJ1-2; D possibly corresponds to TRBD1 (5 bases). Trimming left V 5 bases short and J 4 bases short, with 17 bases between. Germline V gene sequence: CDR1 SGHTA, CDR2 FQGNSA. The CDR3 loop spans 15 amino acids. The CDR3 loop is CASSAQLDTVYGYTF. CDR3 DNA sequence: TGTGCCAGCAGCGCACAGTTGGACACCGTCTATGGCTACACCTTC.

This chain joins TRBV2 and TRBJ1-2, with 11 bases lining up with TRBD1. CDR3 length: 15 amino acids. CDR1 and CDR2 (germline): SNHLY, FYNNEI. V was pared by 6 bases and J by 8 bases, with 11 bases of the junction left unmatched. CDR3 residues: CASRLDRGPLHGYTF. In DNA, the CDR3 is TGTGCCAGCAGGCTGGACAGGGGGCCTTTGCACGGCTACACCTTC.

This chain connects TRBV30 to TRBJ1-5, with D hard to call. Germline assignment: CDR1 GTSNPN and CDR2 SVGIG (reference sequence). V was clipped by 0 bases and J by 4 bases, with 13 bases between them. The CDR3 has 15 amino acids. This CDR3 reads CAWSVPDGINQPQHF. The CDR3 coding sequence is TGTGCCTGGAGTGTACCCGACGGGATTAATCAGCCCCAGCATTTT. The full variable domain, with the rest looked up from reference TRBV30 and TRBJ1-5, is SQTIHQWPATLVQPVGSPLSLECTVEGTSNPNLYWYRQAAGRGLQLLFYSVGIGQISSEVPQNLSASRPQDRQFILSSKKLLLSDSGFYLCAWSVPDGINQPQHFGDGTRLSIL.

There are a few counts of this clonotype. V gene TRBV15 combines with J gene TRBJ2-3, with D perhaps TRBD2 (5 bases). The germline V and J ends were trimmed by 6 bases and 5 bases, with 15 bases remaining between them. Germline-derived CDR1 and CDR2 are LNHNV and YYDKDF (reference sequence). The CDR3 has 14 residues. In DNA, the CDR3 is TGTGCCACCAGTCCACCCAACCGGGGAGATACGCAGTATTTT. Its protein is CATSPPNRGDTQYF.

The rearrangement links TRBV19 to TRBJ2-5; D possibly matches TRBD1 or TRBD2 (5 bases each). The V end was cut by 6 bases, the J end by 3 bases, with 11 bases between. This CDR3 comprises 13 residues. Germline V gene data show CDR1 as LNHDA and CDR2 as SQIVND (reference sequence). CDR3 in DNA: TGTGCCAGTAGAACGGGGACGGAAGAGACCCAGTACTTC. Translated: CASRTGTEETQYF.

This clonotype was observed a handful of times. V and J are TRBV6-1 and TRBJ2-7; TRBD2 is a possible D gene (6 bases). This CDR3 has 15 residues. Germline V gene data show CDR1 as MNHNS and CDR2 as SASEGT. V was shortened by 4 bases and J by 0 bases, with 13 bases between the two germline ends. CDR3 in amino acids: CASSAIRGSSYEQYF. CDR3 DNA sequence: TGTGCCAGCAGTGCCATCCGGGGGTCCTCCTACGAGCAGTACTTC.

CDR3 protein: CSARDLNGYTF. CDR3 bases: TGCAGTGCTAGGGATCTCAATGGCTACACCTTC. J is TRBJ1-2 and V is TRBV20-1; D gene unclear. CDR3 length: 11 amino acids. Trimming pared 3 bases from V and 6 bases from J, leaving 8 bases between. CDR1 is DFQATT, CDR2 SNEGSKA, per germline (reference sequence).

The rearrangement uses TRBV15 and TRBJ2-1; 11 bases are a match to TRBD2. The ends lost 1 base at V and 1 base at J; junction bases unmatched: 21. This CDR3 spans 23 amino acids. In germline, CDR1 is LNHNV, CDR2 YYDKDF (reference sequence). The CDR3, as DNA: TGTGCCACCAGCAGAGTCCTGGGGGTCCATTCTAGCGGGAGGTCGGCATCCTACAATGAGCAGTTCTTC. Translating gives CATSRVLGVHSSGRSASYNEQFF. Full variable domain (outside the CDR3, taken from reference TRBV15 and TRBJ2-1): DAMVIQNPRYQVTQFGKPVTLSCSQTLNHNVMYWYQQKSSQAPKLLFHYYDKDFNNEADTPDNFQSRRPNTSFCFLDIRSPGLGDTAMYLCATSRVLGVHSSGRSASYNEQFFGPGTRLTVL.

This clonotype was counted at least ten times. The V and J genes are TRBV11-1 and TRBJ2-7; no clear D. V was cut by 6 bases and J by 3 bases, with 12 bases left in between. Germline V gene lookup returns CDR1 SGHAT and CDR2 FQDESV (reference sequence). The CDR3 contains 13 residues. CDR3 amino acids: CASSLLIDYEQYF. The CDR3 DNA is TGTGCCAGCAGTCTACTCATTGACTACGAGCAGTACTTC.

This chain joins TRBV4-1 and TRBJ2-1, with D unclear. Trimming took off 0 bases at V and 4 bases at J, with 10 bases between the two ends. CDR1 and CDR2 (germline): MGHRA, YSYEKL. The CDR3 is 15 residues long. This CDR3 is CASSQDLDGYNEQFF. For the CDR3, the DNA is TGCGCCAGCAGCCAAGACCTTGACGGATACAATGAGCAGTTCTTC.

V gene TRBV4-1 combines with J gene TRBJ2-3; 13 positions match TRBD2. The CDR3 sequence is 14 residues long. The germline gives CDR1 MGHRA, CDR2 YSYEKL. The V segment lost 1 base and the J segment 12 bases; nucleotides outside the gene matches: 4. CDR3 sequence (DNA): TGCGCCAGCAGCCAAGCCGGGACTAGCGGGATTCAGTATTTT. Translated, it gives CASSQAGTSGIQYF.

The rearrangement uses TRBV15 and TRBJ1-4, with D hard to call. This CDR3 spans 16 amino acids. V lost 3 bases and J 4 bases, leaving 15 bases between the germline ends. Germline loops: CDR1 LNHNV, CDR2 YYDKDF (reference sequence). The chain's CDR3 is CATSRVPRRNNEKLFF. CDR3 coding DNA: TGTGCCACCAGCAGGGTACCCAGACGGAATAATGAAAAACTGTTTTTT.

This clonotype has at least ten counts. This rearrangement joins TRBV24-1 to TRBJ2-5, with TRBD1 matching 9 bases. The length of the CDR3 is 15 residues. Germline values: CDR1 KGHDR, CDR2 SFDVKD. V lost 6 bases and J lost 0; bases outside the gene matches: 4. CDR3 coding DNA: TGTGCCACCAGTTCGGGACAGGGAAACCAAGAGACCCAGTACTTC. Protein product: CATSSGQGNQETQYF.

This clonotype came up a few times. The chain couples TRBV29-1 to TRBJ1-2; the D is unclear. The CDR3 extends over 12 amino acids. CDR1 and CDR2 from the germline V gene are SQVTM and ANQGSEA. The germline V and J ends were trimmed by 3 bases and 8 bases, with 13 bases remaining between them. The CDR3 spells CSVDGGPWGYTF. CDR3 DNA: TGCAGCGTTGACGGAGGACCCTGGGGCTACACCTTC.

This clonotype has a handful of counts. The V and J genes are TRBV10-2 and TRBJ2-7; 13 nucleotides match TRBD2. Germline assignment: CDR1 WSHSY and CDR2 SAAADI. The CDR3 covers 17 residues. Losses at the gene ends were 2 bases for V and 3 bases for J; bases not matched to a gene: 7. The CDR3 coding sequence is TGCGCCAGCAGTGAGCCCCGACTAGCGGGAGGTGACTACGAGCAGTACGTC. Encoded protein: CASSEPRLAGGDYEQYV.

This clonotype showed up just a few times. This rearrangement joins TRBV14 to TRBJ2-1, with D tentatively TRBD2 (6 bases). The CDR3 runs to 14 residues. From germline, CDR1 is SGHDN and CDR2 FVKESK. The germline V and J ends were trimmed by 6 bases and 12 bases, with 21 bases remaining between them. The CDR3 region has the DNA TGTGCCAGCAGGAAGTCTGGAGGGCCCCTCGGGCAGTTCTTC. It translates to CASRKSGGPLGQFF.

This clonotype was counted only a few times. In DNA, the CDR3 is TGTGCCAGCAGGACGACAGCGATTAACACTGAAGCTTTCTTT. Residues: CASRTTAINTEAFF. This chain connects TRBV12-3 or TRBV12-4 to TRBJ1-1; D might be TRBD1 (5 bases). Trimming removed 6 bases from V and 2 bases from J, with 13 bases in between. The CDR3 length is 14 residues.

As DNA, the CDR3 is TGCGCCAGCAGCTTGGTTCAGCGCTCCTACGAGCAGTACTTC. Encoded protein: CASSLVQRSYEQYF. The rearrangement uses TRBV5-1 and TRBJ2-7; the D is unclear. Germline V gives CDR1 SGHRS, CDR2 YFSETQ. The germline V and J ends were trimmed by 0 bases and 0 bases, with 7 bases remaining between them. The CDR3 extends over 14 amino acids.

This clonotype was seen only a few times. CDR3 amino acids: CASSFAALLAKNIQYF. In DNA form, the CDR3 reads TGTGCCAGCAGCTTTGCAGCCCTTCTAGCCAAAAACATTCAGTACTTC. The chain joins TRBV5-6 to TRBJ2-4; D remains unclear. CDR1 and CDR2 (germline): SGHDT, YYEEEE. V shed 2 bases and J shed 0 bases, with 12 bases lying between them. The CDR3 spans 16 residues. The variable domain in full, completed from reference TRBV5-6 and TRBJ2-4, reads DAGVTQSPTHLIKTRGQQVTLRCSPKSGHDTVSWYQQALGQGPQFIFQYYEEEERQRGNFPDRFSGHQFPNYSSELNVNALLLGDSALYLCASSFAALLAKNIQYFGAGTRLSVL.

The CDR3 spells CASSYSGGHVSTF. The CDR3 DNA reads TGTGCCAGCAGCTATAGCGGCGGACATGTCTCCACCTTC. J is TRBJ1-2 and V is TRBV6-2 or TRBV6-3, with a possible D match to TRBD1 (5 bases). This CDR3 has 13 amino acids. Germline V gene data show CDR1 as MNHEY and CDR2 as SVGEGT. Trimming took off 6 bases at V and 13 bases at J, with 21 bases between the two ends.

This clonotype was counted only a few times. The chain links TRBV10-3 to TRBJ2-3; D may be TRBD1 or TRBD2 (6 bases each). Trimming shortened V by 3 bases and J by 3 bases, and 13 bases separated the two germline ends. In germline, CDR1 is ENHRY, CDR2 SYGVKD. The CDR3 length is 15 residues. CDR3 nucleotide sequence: TGTGCCATCAGTGATCGGGGGCCAGGGACAGATACGCAGTATTTT. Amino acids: CAISDRGPGTDTQYF.

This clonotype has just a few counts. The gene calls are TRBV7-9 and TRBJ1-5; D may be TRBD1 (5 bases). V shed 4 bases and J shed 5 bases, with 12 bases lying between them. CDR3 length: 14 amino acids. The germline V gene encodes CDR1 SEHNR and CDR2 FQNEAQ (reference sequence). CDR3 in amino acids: CASSSTGGDQPQHF. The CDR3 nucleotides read TGTGCCAGCAGCTCAACTGGGGGGGATCAGCCCCAGCATTTT. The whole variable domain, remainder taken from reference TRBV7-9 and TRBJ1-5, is DTGVSQNPRHKITKRGQNVTFRCDPISEHNRLYWYRQTLGQGPEFLTYFQNEAQLEKSRLLSDRFSAERPKGSFSTLEIQRTEQGDSAMYLCASSSTGGDQPQHFGDGTRLSIL.

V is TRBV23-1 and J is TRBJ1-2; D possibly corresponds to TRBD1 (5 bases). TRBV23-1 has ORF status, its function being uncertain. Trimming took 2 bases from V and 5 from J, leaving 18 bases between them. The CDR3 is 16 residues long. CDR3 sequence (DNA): TGCGCCAGCAGTCAAAACCCGACAGAGCAGCGATATGGCTACACCTTC. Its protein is CASSQNPTEQRYGYTF.

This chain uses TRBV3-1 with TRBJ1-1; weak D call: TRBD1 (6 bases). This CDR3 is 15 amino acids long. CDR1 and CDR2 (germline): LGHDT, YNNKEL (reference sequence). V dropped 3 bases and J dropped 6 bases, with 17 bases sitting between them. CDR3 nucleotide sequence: TGTGCCAGCAGCCACCCTCAGGGGAGGATCTCTGAAGCTTTCTTT. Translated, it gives CASSHPQGRISEAFF.